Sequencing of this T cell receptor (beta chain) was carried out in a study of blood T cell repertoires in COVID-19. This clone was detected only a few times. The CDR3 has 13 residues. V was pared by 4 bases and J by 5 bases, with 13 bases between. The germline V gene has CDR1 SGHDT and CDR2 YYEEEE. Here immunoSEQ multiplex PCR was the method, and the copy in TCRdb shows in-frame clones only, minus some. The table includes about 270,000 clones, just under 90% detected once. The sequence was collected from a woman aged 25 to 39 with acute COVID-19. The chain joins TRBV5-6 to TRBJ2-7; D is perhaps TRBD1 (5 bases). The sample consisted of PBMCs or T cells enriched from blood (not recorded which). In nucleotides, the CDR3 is TGTGCCAGCAGCCCGGCAGGGCTGGACGAGCAGTACTTC. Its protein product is CASSPAGLDEQYF.